One and the same sample provided the 8 T cell receptor beta chains below, sequenced in a study of blood T cell repertoires in COVID-19. Assay used: immunoSEQ multiplex PCR; TCRdb lists only in-frame clones, some missing. This sample carries 250,000 or so clones, about 82% of them seen once, and the ten largest clones take about 12%. Sequences were obtained from peripheral blood. These TCRs come from a man at least 80 years old with acute or convalescent COVID-19.

The chain links TRBV7-9 to TRBJ2-1, with D perhaps matching TRBD2 (6 bases). CDR1 is SEHNR, CDR2 FQNEAQ, per germline (reference sequence). Trimming left V 1 base short and J 7 bases short, with 14 bases between. The CDR3 runs to 15 residues. The chain's CDR3 is CASSLGGIGENEQFF. The CDR3 DNA reads as TGTGCCAGCAGCTTAGGCGGGATCGGGGAGAATGAGCAGTTCTTC.

The gene calls are TRBV5-1 and TRBJ1-3, with TRBD1 matching over 7 bases. Germline CDR1 reads SGHRS; CDR2 reads YFSETQ. J lost 4 bases, V lost 3 bases, and 7 bases had no gene match. This CDR3 is built from 15 residues. The CDR3 spells CASSSRTGGGNTIYF. CDR3 bases: TGCGCCAGCAGCTCTCGGACAGGTGGGGGAAACACCATATATTTT. Full variable domain (rest looked up from reference TRBV5-1 and TRBJ1-3): KAGVTQTPRYLIKTRGQQVTLSCSPISGHRSVSWYQQTPGQGLQFLFEYFSETQRNKGNFPGRFSGRQFSNSRSEMNVSTLELGDSALYLCASSSRTGGGNTIYFGEGSWLTVV.

The chain is built from TRBV5-1 and TRBJ1-4; TRBD1 is a possible D gene (6 bases). The CDR3 is 16 amino acids. CDR1 is SGHRS, CDR2 YFSETQ, per germline. Trimming shortened V by 0 bases and J by 5 bases, and 14 bases separated the two germline ends. The CDR3 region is CASSLGGHRMNEKLFF. In DNA, the CDR3 is TGCGCCAGCAGCTTGGGGGGACACCGGATGAATGAAAAACTGTTTTTT.

The rearrangement uses TRBV7-2 and TRBJ2-7; D is perhaps TRBD1 (5 bases). The germline CDR1 and CDR2 sequences are SGHTA and FQGNSA. Between the trimmed V and J ends, which lost 6 bases and 0 bases, there was a span of 9 bases. This CDR3 has 13 amino acids. In DNA form, the CDR3 reads TGTGCCAGCAGTCGACAGCGCTCCTACGAGCAGTACTTC. Protein: CASSRQRSYEQYF.

The rearrangement links TRBV9 to TRBJ1-2; TRBD1 agrees at 9 bases. With V trimmed by 0 bases and J by 8 bases, 8 bases remained unmatched. The CDR3 is 15 amino acids. Germline V gives CDR1 SGDLS, CDR2 YYNGEE. CDR3 DNA: TGTGCCAGCAGCGTAGTGGGGACAGGGTTCGACGGCTACACCTTC. Protein: CASSVVGTGFDGYTF.

This clone has a single count. V gene TRBV5-1 combines with J gene TRBJ1-5; D is possibly TRBD1 (5 bases). Germline values: CDR1 SGHRS, CDR2 YFSETQ. The CDR3 has 15 amino acids. The V gene lost 3 bases and the J gene lost 5 bases, with 15 bases spanning the gap. CDR3 loop: CASSSGPSMDQPQHF. The DNA for the CDR3 is TGCGCCAGCAGCTCAGGGCCTTCTATGGATCAGCCCCAGCATTTT.

The chain employs TRBV9 and TRBJ1-4; no firm D call. Trimming stripped 4 bases from V and 0 bases from J, with 10 bases between. The CDR3 sequence is 15 residues long. Germline lookup yields CDR1 SGDLS and CDR2 YYNGEE. The CDR3 coding sequence is TGTGCCAGCAGCCTCGGGAGTTCAACTAATGAAAAACTGTTTTTT. It specifies CASSLGSSTNEKLFF.

The CDR3 region is CASTSSVAPDTQYF. The CDR3 nucleotides read TGTGCCAGCACCTCATCAGTAGCCCCAGATACGCAGTATTTT. The V call is TRBV5-6, the J call TRBJ2-3, with no clear D. This CDR3 has 14 amino acids. Trimming removed 6 bases from V and 4 bases from J, with 15 bases in between. CDR1 is SGHDT and CDR2 is YYEEEE in the germline V gene.